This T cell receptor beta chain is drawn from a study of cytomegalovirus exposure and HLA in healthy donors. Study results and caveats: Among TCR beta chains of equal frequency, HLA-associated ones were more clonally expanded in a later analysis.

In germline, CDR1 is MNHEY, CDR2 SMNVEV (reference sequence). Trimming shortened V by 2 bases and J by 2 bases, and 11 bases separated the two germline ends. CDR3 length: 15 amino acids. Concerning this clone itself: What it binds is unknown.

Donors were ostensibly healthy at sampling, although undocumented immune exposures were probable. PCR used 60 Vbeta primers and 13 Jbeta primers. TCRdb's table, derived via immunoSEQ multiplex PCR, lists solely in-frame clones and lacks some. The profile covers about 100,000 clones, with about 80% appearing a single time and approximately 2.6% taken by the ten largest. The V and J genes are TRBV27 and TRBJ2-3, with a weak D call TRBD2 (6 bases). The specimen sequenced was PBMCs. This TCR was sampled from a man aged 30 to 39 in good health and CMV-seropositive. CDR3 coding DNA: TGTGCCAGCAGTTTACGACGGGGGAACACAGATACGCAGTATTTT. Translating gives CASSLRRGNTDTQYF.